The clone carrying this T cell receptor (beta chain) has more than one count but fewer than ten. Sequencing used immunoSEQ multiplex PCR; TCRdb keeps in-frame clones, though not all of them. The sample holds about 74,000 clones, about 88% seen once. The CDR3 has 15 amino acids. J gave up 2 bases and V 2 bases, and 5 bases lay outside the gene matches. Germline CDR1 and CDR2: SNHLY and FYNNEI. These data originate in a study of T cells in localized non-small cell lung cancer. The sample in question was peripheral blood, obtained before any cancer treatment. This clonotype originated in an older female donor with stage I lung adenocarcinoma. J is TRBJ2-7 and V is TRBV2; 8 bases are a match to TRBD1. The CDR3 nucleotides read TGTGCCAGCAGTGAAATGGGACAGGCCCCCTACGAGCAGTACTTC. Encoded protein: CASSEMGQAPYEQYF.